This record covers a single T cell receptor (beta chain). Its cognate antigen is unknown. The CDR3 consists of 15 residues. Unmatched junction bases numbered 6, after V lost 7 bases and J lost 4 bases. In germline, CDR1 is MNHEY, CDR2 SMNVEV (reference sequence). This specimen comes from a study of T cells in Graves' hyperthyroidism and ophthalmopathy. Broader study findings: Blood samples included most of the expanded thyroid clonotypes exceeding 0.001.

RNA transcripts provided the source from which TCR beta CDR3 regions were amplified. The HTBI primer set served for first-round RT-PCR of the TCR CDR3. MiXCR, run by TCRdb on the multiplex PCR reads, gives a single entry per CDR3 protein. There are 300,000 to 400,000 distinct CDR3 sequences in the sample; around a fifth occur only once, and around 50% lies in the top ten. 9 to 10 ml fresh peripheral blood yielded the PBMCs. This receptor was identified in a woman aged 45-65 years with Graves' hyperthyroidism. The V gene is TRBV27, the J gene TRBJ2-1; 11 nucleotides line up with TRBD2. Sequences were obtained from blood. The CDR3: CASIKTSGDYNEQFF. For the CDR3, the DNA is TGTGCCAGCATAAAGACTAGCGGGGATTACAATGAGCAGTTCTTC.